The next 18 T cell receptor beta chains were all read from a single sample in a study of cytomegalovirus exposure and HLA in healthy donors. Primers for the PCR totalled 60 Vbeta and 13 Jbeta. Data came from immunoSEQ multiplex PCR; TCRdb stores just in-frame clones and leaves some out. Among approximately 190,000 clones listed, 80% to 90% were seen once. The specimen was PBMCs. The receptor source for this set is a man aged 30 to 39 in good health and CMV-seronegative.

The gene calls are TRBV5-5 and TRBJ2-7, with TRBD2 matching 10 bases. This CDR3 spans 15 amino acids. The germline gives CDR1 SGHKS, CDR2 YYEKEE (reference sequence). After removal of 4 bases from V and 2 bases from J, the junction contained 6 bases not matched to a gene. CDR3 sequence: CASSIGLAVPYEQYF. The CDR3 nucleotides read TGTGCCAGCAGCATTGGACTAGCGGTCCCCTACGAGCAGTACTTC.

The chain carries TRBV7-9 and TRBJ2-7; D is undetermined. The germline gives CDR1 SEHNR, CDR2 FQNEAQ (reference sequence). Trimming left V 1 base short and J 1 base short, with 11 bases between. There are 15 residues in the CDR3. The CDR3, as DNA: TGTGCCAGCAGCTTAGGTTGGTCGAGGTCCTACGAGCAGTACTTC. Protein: CASSLGWSRSYEQYF. Looking up the rest from reference TRBV7-9 and TRBJ2-7 gives the full variable domain: DTGVSQNPRHKITKRGQNVTFRCDPISEHNRLYWYRQTLGQGPEFLTYFQNEAQLEKSRLLSDRFSAERPKGSFSTLEIQRTEQGDSAMYLCASSLGWSRSYEQYFGPGTRLTVT.

The chain combines TRBV6-1 with TRBJ2-5; TRBD1 agrees at 7 bases. This CDR3 region has 14 residues. Trimming took 5 bases from V and 1 from J; bases not matched to a gene: 4. The V gene's germline CDR1 is MNHNS and CDR2 SASEGT. The CDR3 here is CASSPGQSQETQYF. CDR3 coding DNA: TGTGCCAGCAGTCCGGGACAGTCCCAAGAGACCCAGTACTTC.

This clone was found a few times. The chain recombines TRBV5-5 with TRBJ2-2; D is undetermined. This CDR3 has 14 amino acids. V lost 4 bases and J 6 bases, leaving 13 bases between the germline ends. Germline V gene lookup returns CDR1 SGHKS and CDR2 YYEKEE (reference sequence). In DNA form, the CDR3 reads TGTGCCAGCAGCCAAGATCGAGAAGCCGGGGAGCTGTTTTTT. This encodes CASSQDREAGELFF.

The V gene is TRBV6-5, the J gene TRBJ2-7; a weak D match, TRBD1 (6 bases). This CDR3 is built from 15 residues. The germline CDR1 and CDR2 sequences are MNHEY and SVGAGI. V lost 5 bases and J 3 bases, leaving 17 bases between the germline ends. The CDR3 coding sequence is TGTGCCAGCAGTCGGGGTGACAGGTTATACTACGAGCAGTACTTC. Translated: CASSRGDRLYYEQYF.

CDR3 residues: CASSLEVSGHGQPQHF. The CDR3 coding sequence is TGTGCCAGCAGCTTAGAGGTGTCAGGGCATGGTCAGCCCCAGCATTTT. The V call is TRBV7-2, the J call TRBJ1-5; D might be TRBD1 (5 bases). V was clipped by 1 base and J by 6 bases, with 16 bases between them. CDR1 and CDR2 from the germline V gene are SGHTA and FQGNSA. This CDR3 region has 16 residues.

The chain joins TRBV19 to TRBJ1-1; D not resolved. The CDR3 is 12 residues long. Trimming left V 7 bases short and J 1 base short, with 7 bases between. CDR1 is LNHDA and CDR2 is SQIVND in the germline V gene (reference sequence). CDR3 in amino acids: CASNRANTEAFF. As DNA, the CDR3 is TGTGCCAGTAATAGAGCGAACACTGAAGCTTTCTTT.

The chain couples TRBV18 to TRBJ2-3; TRBD2 aligns across 10 bases. The CDR3 is 15 residues long. The V gene end was trimmed by 3 bases and the J gene end by 7 bases; junction bases not matched to a gene: 7. The germline CDR1 and CDR2 sequences are KGHSH and LQKENI. The DNA of the CDR3 is TGTGCCAGCTCACCCCCTAGCGGGGGCGGGAATACGCAGTATTTT. This gives the protein CASSPPSGGGNTQYF.

The chain employs TRBV19 and TRBJ1-6, with TRBD1 as a possible D gene (5 bases). The CDR3 is 15 amino acids. Germline CDR1 LNHDA, CDR2 SQIVND (reference sequence). Trimming stripped 3 bases from V and 9 bases from J, with 15 bases between. In DNA form, the CDR3 reads TGTGCCAGTAGTATTGGCTCAGGGTCGCTTTCACCCCTCCACTTT. This codes for CASSIGSGSLSPLHF.

This sequence joins TRBV7-6 and TRBJ2-7; 11 bases fit TRBD2. Germline V CDR1 and CDR2: SGHVS, FNYEAQ. V dropped 1 base and J dropped 6; count of bases not matched to a gene: 2. This CDR3 region has 14 residues. This CDR3 reads CASSLGLAGSEQYF. In nucleotides, the CDR3 is TGTGCCAGCAGCTTAGGACTAGCGGGATCCGAGCAGTACTTC. The entire variable domain, with the rest obtained from reference TRBV7-6 and TRBJ2-7, is as follows: GAGVSQSPRYKVTKRGQDVALRCDPISGHVSLYWYRQALGQGPEFLTYFNYEAQQDKSGLPNDRFSAERPEGSISTLTIQRTEQRDSAMYRCASSLGLAGSEQYFGPGTRLTVT.

The chain recombines TRBV2 with TRBJ2-5; 8 bases are shared with TRBD2. Germline V lookup: CDR1 SNHLY, CDR2 FYNNEI. The CDR3 has 14 amino acids. Trimming took 10 bases from V and 2 from J; bases not matched to a gene: 9. In DNA form, the CDR3 reads TGTGCCACCCGACTAGCGACGATTCAAGAGACCCAGTACTTC. Its translation is CATRLATIQETQYF.

The gene calls are TRBV6-6 and TRBJ2-2, with a weak D call TRBD2 (5 bases). Trimming took off 7 bases at V and 5 bases at J, with 11 bases between the two ends. CDR1 is MNHNY and CDR2 is SVGAGI in the germline V gene (reference sequence). This CDR3 region has 13 residues. CDR3 coding DNA: TGTGCCAGCAAAGGTCCGGGGACCGGGGAGCTGTTTTTT. It specifies CASKGPGTGELFF.

The chain employs TRBV5-1 and TRBJ2-7; 16 bases agree with TRBD2. The V gene's germline CDR1 is SGHRS and CDR2 YFSETQ. The CDR3 is made up of 18 amino acids. The ends lost 2 bases at V and 2 bases at J; junction bases unmatched: 7. The CDR3 sequence: CASSFDGTSGREAYEQYF. In DNA form, the CDR3 reads TGCGCCAGCAGCTTCGACGGGACTAGCGGGAGGGAGGCCTACGAGCAGTACTTC. Full variable domain (remainder filled in from reference TRBV5-1 and TRBJ2-7): KAGVTQTPRYLIKTRGQQVTLSCSPISGHRSVSWYQQTPGQGLQFLFEYFSETQRNKGNFPGRFSGRQFSNSRSEMNVSTLELGDSALYLCASSFDGTSGREAYEQYFGPGTRLTVT.

The chain carries TRBV29-1 and TRBJ1-1; perhaps TRBD1 as D (5 bases). The CDR3 totals 12 residues. V was pared by 4 bases and J by 5 bases, with 11 bases between. Germline lookup yields CDR1 SQVTM and CDR2 ANQGSEA. Here the CDR3 DNA reads TGCAGCGTTGGGCAGGGCCAAACTGAAGCTTTCTTT. Translating gives CSVGQGQTEAFF.

This clone came up once. V is TRBV4-1 and J is TRBJ2-6; 11 bases align to TRBD1. V lost 8 bases, J lost 0 bases, and 6 bases stayed unmatched. The germline V gene encodes CDR1 MGHRA and CDR2 YSYEKL. This CDR3 region has 17 residues. The CDR3 region is CASGRGQGGSGANVLTF. Here the CDR3 DNA reads TGCGCCAGCGGTCGGGGACAGGGGGGCTCTGGGGCCAACGTCCTGACTTTC.

This clone has more than one count but fewer than ten. CDR3 loop: CASSPPRQGILGRPPLHF. Written as DNA, the CDR3 is TGTGCCAGCTCACCACCGAGACAGGGGATCCTTGGGAGGCCACCCCTCCACTTT. The chain combines TRBV18 with TRBJ1-6; 8 bases are shared with TRBD1. Germline trimming cut 0 bases from V and 11 bases from J; bases unmatched to any gene: 15. Germline lookup yields CDR1 KGHSH and CDR2 LQKENI. CDR3 size: 18 residues.

This chain connects TRBV7-2 to TRBJ2-7; 12 nucleotides match TRBD1. The CDR3 has 15 residues. Germline trimming cut 1 base from V and 7 bases from J; bases unmatched to any gene: 5. Per the germline V gene, CDR1 is SGHTA and CDR2 is FQGNSA. CDR3 DNA sequence: TGTGCCAGCAGCTTAGAGGGACAGGGGGCGGAAGAGCAGTACTTC. It yields the protein CASSLEGQGAEEQYF.

The chain carries TRBV7-8 and TRBJ2-1, with 8 bases that match TRBD1. This CDR3 is built from 16 residues. V trimming: 4 bases; J trimming: 2 bases; junction bases outside the gene matches: 7. Germline V gives CDR1 SGHVS, CDR2 FQNEAQ. For the CDR3, the DNA is TGTGCCAGCAGCTCGGTGGGACAGGCCCCCTACAATGAGCAGTTCTTC. Amino acids: CASSSVGQAPYNEQFF.